Sequencing of this TCR beta chain was carried out in a study of shared clonotypes between healthy human individuals. CDR3 length: 17 amino acids. V lost 7 bases, J lost 0 bases, and 18 bases lay in between. Germline V gene lookup returns CDR1 LNHDA and CDR2 SQIVND (reference sequence). Clones were read by immunoSEQ multiplex PCR, and TCRdb kept only the in-frame ones, dropping some. The sample consists of around 2.5 million clones, 93% of them appearing once. This clone was found once. Sequencing was performed on naive CD4+ T cells from PBMCs. The subset here: CD45RA+ positively selected. The sequence derives from a man aged 18 to 30 in good health. Some clones in this sample may be carry-over from other donors' samples. The V and J genes are TRBV19 and TRBJ1-4, with D hard to call. The CDR3 coding sequence is TGTGCCAGTACAGATTGGCGGGGAGATGCAACTAATGAAAAACTGTTTTTT. The encoded protein is CASTDWRGDATNEKLFF.